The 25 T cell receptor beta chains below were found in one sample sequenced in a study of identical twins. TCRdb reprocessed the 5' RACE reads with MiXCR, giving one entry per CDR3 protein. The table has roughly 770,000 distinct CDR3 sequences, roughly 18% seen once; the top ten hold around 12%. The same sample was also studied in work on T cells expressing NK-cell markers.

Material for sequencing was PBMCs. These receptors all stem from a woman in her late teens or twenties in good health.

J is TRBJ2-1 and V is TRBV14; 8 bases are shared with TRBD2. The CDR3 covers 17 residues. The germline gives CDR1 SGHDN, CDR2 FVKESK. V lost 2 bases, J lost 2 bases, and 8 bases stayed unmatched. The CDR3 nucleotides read TGTGCCAGCAGCCAAACTAGCGGAGAGGGGGCCTACAATGAGCAGTTCTTC. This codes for CASSQTSGEGAYNEQFF.

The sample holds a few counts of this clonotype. The CDR3 spells CASSLATGLSTEAFF. In DNA form, the CDR3 reads TGCGCCAGCAGCTTGGCTACAGGGTTGAGCACTGAAGCTTTCTTT. The J gene is TRBJ1-1, the V gene TRBV5-1, with D tentatively TRBD1 (6 bases). This CDR3 is 15 amino acids long. From germline, CDR1 is SGHRS and CDR2 YFSETQ. V lost 0 bases and J lost 4, with 13 bases in between.

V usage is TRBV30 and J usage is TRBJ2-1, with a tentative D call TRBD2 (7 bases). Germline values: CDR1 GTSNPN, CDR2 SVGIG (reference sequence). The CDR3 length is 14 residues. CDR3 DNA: TGTGGGGGGCTAGCGGTCGACTCCTACAATGAGCAGTTCTTC. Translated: CGGLAVDSYNEQFF.

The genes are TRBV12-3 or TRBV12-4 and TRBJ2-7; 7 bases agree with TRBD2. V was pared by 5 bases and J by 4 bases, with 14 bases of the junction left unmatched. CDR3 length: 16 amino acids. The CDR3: CASSPSTGTTRYEQYF. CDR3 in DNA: TGTGCCAGCAGTCCCTCAACCGGGACTACAAGATACGAGCAGTACTTC.

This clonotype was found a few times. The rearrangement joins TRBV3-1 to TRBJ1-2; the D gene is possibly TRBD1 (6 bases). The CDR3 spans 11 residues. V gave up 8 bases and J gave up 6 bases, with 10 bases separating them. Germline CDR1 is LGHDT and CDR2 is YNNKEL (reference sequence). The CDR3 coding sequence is TGTGCCAGCGCTAGGGGGGATGGCTACACCTTC. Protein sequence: CASARGDGYTF.

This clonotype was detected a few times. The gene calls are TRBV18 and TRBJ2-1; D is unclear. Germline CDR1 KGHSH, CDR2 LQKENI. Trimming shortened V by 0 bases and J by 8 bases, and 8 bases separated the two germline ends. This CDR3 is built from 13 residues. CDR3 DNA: TGTGCCAGCTCACCACCGTCTCGGGATGAGCAGTTCTTC. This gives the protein CASSPPSRDEQFF. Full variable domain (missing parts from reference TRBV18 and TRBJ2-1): NAGVMQNPRHLVRRRGQEARLRCSPMKGHSHVYWYRQLPEEGLKFMVYLQKENIIDESGMPKERFSAEFPKEGPSILRIQQVVRGDSAAYFCASSPPSRDEQFFGPGTRLTVL.

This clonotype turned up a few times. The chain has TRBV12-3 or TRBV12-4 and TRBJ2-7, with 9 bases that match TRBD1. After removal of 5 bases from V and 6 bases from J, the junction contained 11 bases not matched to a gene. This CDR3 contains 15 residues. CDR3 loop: CASSPGQGRFGEQYF. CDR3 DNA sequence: TGTGCCAGCAGTCCTGGACAGGGGAGATTCGGCGAGCAGTACTTC.

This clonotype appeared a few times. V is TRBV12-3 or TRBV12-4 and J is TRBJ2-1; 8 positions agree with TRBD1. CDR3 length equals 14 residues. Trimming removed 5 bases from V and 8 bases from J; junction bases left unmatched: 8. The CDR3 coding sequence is TGTGCCAGCAGTCCGGACAGGGAACACGATGAGCAGTTCTTC. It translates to CASSPDREHDEQFF.

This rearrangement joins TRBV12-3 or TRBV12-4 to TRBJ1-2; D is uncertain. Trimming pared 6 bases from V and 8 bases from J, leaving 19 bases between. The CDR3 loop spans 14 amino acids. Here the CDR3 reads CASSSALRANGYTF. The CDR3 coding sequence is TGTGCCAGCAGCTCCGCCCTCCGGGCTAACGGCTACACCTTC.

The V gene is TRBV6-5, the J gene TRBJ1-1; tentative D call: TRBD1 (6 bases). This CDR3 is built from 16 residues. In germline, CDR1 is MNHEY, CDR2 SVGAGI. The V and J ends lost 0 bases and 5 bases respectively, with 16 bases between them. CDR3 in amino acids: CASSYSGGGARTEAFF. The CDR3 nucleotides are TGTGCCAGCAGTTACTCAGGCGGGGGGGCGCGGACTGAAGCTTTCTTT.

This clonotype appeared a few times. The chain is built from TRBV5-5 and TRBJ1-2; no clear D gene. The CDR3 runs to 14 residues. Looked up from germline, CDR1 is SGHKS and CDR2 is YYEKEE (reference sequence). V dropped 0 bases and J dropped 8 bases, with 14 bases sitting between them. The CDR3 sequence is CASSLVEISRGYTF. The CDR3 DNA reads TGTGCCAGCAGCTTGGTGGAGATCTCTCGGGGCTACACCTTC. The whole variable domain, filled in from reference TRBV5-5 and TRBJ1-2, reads DAGVTQSPTHLIKTRGQQVTLRCSPISGHKSVSWYQQVLGQGPQFIFQYYEKEERGRGNFPDRFSARQFPNYSSELNVNALLLGDSALYLCASSLVEISRGYTFGSGTRLTVV.

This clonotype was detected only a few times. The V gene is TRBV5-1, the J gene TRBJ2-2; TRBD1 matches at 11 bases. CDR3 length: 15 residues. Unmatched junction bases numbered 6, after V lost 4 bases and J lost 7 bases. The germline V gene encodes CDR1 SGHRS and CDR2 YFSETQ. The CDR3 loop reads CASSGTGGIVGELFF. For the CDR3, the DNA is TGCGCCAGCAGCGGGACAGGGGGAATCGTCGGGGAGCTGTTTTTT.

In DNA, the CDR3 is TGTGCCAGTTCCATTGGGGGGGTTCAGCCCCAGCATTTT. Protein: CASSIGGVQPQHF. The V gene is TRBV7-8, the J gene TRBJ1-5; TRBD1 is a possible D gene (5 bases). The V and J ends lost 9 bases and 6 bases respectively, with 15 bases between them. The CDR3 loop spans 13 amino acids. CDR1 is SGHVS, CDR2 FQNEAQ, per germline. The full variable domain, with the rest looked up from reference TRBV7-8 and TRBJ1-5, is GAGVSQSPRYKVAKRGQDVALRCDPISGHVSLFWYQQALGQGPEFLTYFQNEAQLDKSGLPSDRFFAERPEGSVSTLKIQRTQQEDSAVYLCASSIGGVQPQHFGDGTRLSIL.

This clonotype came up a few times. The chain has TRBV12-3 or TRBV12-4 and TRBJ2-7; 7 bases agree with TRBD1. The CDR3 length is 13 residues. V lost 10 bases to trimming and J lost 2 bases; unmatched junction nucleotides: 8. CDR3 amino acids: CATTDDRAYEQYF. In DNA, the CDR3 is TGTGCCACCACCGATGACAGGGCCTACGAGCAGTACTTC.

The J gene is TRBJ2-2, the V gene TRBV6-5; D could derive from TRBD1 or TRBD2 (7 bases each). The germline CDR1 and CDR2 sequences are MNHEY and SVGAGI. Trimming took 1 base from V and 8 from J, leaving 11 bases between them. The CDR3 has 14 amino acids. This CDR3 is CASSYWEGAGELFF. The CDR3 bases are TGTGCCAGCAGTTACTGGGAGGGGGCAGGGGAGCTGTTTTTT.

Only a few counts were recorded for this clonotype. Written as DNA, the CDR3 is TGCGCCAGCAGCTTCCAAATGGCGTGGAACAATGAGCAGTTCTTC. Residues: CASSFQMAWNNEQFF. This chain joins TRBV5-1 and TRBJ2-1; D uncertain. Trimming took off 2 bases at V and 5 bases at J, with 14 bases between the two ends. The CDR3 is made up of 15 amino acids. Germline values: CDR1 SGHRS, CDR2 YFSETQ. Complete variable domain (other parts from reference TRBV5-1 and TRBJ2-1): KAGVTQTPRYLIKTRGQQVTLSCSPISGHRSVSWYQQTPGQGLQFLFEYFSETQRNKGNFPGRFSGRQFSNSRSEMNVSTLELGDSALYLCASSFQMAWNNEQFFGPGTRLTVL.

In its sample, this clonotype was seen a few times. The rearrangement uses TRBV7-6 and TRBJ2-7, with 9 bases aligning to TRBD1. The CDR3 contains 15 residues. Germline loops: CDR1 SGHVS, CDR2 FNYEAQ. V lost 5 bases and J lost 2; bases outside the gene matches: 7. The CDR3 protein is CASSPGQGNAYEQYF. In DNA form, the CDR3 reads TGTGCCAGCAGCCCCGGACAGGGGAACGCCTACGAGCAGTACTTC. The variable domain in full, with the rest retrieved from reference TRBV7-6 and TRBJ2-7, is GAGVSQSPRYKVTKRGQDVALRCDPISGHVSLYWYRQALGQGPEFLTYFNYEAQQDKSGLPNDRFSAERPEGSISTLTIQRTEQRDSAMYRCASSPGQGNAYEQYFGPGTRLTVT.

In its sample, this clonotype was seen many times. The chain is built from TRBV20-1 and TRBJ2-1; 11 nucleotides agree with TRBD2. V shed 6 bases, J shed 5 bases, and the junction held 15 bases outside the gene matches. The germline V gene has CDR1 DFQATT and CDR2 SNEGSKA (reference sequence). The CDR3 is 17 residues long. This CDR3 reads CSAPRGLAGGPHNEQFF. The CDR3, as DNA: TGCAGTGCCCCGCGGGGTTTAGCGGGAGGGCCCCACAATGAGCAGTTCTTC.

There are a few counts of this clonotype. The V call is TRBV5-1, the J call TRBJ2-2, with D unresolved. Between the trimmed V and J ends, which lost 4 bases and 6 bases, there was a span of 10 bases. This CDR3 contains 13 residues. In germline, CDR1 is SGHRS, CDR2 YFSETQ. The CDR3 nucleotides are TGCGCCAGCAGCCATTACGTCGCCGGGGAGCTGTTTTTT. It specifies CASSHYVAGELFF.

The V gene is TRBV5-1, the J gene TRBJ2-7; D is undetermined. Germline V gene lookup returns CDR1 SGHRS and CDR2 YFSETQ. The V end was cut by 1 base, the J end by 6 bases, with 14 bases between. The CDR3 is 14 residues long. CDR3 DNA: TGCGCCAGCAGCTTGCTGTTTCCACCGGGCGAGCAGTACTTC. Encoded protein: CASSLLFPPGEQYF.

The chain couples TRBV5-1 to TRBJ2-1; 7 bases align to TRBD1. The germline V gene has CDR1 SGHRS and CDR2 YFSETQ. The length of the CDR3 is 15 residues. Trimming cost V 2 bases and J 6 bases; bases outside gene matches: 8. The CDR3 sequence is CASSLGTVRGNEQFF. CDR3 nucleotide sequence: TGCGCCAGCAGCTTAGGGACAGTGAGGGGCAATGAGCAGTTCTTC.

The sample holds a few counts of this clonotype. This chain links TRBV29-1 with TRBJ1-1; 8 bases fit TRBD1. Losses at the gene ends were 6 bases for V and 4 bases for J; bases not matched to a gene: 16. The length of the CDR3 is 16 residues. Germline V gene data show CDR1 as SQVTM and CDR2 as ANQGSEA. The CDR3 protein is CSVPTRAGGAFTEAFF. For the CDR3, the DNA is TGCAGCGTCCCTACCCGGGCAGGGGGCGCGTTCACTGAAGCTTTCTTT.

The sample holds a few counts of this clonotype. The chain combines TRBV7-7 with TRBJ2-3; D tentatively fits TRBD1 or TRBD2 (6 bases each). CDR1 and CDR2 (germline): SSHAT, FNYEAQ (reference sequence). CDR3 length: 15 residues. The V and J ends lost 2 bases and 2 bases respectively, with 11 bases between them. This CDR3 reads CASSLRGDTTDTQYF. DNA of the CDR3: TGTGCCAGCAGCTTAAGGGGGGACACCACAGATACGCAGTATTTT.

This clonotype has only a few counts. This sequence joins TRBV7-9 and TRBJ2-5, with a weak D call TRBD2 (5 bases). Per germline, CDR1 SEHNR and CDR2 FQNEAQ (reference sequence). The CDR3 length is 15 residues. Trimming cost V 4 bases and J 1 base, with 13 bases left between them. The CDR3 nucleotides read TGTGCCAGCAGCTCAACAGCGGTCCGCCAAGAGACCCAGTACTTC. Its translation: CASSSTAVRQETQYF.

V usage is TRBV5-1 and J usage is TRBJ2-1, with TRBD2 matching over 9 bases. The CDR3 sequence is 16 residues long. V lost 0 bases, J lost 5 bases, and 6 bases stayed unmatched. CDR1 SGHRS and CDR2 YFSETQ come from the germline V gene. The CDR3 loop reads CASSLGREGLNNEQFF. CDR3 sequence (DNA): TGCGCCAGCAGCTTGGGGCGGGAGGGCTTGAACAATGAGCAGTTCTTC.